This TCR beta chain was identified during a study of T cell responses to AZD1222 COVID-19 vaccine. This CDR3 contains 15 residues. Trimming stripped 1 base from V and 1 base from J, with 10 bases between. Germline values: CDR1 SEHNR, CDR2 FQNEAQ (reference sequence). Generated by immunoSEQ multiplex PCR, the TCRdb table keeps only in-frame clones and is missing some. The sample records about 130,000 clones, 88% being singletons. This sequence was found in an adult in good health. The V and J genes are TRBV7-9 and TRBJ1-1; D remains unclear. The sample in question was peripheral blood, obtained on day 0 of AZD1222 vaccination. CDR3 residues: CASSLGTEKNTEAFF. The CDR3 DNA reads TGTGCCAGCAGCTTAGGTACAGAAAAGAACACTGAAGCTTTCTTT.